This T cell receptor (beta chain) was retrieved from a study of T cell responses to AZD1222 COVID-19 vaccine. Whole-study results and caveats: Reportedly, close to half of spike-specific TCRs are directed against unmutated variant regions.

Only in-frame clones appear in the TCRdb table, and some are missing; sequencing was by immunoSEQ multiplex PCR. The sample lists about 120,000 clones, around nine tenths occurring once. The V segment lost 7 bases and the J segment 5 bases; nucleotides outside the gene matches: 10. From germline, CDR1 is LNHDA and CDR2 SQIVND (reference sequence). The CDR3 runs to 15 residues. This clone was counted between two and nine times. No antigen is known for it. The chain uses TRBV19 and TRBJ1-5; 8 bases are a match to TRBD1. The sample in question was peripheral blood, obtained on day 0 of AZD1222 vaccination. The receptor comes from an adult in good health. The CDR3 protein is CASTTGTGDYQPQHF. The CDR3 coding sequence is TGTGCCAGTACCACCGGGACAGGCGATTATCAGCCCCAGCATTTT.